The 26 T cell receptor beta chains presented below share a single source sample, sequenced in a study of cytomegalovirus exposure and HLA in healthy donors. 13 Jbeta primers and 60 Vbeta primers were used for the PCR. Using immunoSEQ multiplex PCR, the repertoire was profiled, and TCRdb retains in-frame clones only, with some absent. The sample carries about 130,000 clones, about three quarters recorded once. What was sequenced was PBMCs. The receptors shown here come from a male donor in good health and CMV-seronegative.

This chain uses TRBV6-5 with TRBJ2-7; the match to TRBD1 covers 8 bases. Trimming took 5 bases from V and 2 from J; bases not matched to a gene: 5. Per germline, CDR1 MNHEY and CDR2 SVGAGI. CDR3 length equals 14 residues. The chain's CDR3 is CASSRGQETYEQYF. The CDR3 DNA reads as TGTGCCAGCAGTCGGGGACAGGAGACCTACGAGCAGTACTTC.

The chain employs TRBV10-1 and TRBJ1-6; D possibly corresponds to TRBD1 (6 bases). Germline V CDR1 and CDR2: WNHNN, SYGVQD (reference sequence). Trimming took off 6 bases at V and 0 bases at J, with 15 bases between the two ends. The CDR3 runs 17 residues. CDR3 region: CASRDGQPSSYNSPLHF. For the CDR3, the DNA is TGCGCCAGCAGAGACGGACAGCCGAGCTCCTATAATTCACCCCTCCACTTT.

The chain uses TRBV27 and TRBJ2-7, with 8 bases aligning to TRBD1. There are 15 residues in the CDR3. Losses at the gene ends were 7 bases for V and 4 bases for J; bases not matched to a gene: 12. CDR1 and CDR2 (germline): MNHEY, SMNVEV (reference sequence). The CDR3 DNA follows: TGTGCCAGCAAAGTGGACGGGACAGGCACGTACGAGCAGTACTTC. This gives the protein CASKVDGTGTYEQYF.

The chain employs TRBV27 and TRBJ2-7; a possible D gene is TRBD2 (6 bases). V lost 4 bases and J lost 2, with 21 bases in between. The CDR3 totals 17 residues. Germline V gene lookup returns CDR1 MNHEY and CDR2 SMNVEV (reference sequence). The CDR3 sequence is CASSSPFKGLRPYEQYF. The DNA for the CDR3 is TGTGCCAGCAGTTCCCCCTTCAAGGGACTCCGACCCTACGAGCAGTACTTC.

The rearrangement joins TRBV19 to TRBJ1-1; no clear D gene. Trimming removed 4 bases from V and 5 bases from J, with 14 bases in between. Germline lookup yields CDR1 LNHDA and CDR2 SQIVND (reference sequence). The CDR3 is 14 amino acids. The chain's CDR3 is CASSRLGGVTEAFF. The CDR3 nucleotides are TGTGCCAGTAGTAGATTGGGCGGGGTAACTGAAGCTTTCTTT.

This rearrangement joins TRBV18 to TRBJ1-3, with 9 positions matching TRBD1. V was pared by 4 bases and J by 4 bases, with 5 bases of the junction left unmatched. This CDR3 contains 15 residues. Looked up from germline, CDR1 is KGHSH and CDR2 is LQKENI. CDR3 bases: TGTGCCAGCTCACTCAACAGGGGGCAGGGAAACACCATATATTTT. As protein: CASSLNRGQGNTIYF.

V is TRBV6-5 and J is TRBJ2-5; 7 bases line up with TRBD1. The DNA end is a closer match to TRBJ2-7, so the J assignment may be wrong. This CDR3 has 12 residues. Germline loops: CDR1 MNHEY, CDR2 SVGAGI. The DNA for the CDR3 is TGTGCCAGCAGTTACGACAGGGCCGAGCAGTACTTC. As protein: CASSYDRAEQYF.

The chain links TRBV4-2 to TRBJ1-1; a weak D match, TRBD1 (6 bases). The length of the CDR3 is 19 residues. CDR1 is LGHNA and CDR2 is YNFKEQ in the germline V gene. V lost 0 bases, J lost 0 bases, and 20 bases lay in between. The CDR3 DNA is TGTGCCAGCAGCCAAGAAGGAGGTGGGGGCTTTAGAATGAACACTGAAGCTTTCTTT. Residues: CASSQEGGGGFRMNTEAFF.

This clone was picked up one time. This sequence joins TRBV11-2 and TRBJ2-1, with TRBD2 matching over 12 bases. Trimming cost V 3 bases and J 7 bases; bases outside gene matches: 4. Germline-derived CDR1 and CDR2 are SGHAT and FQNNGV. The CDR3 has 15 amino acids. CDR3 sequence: CASSLTSGGSNEQFF. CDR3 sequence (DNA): TGTGCCAGCAGCTTGACTAGCGGGGGTTCAAATGAGCAGTTCTTC.

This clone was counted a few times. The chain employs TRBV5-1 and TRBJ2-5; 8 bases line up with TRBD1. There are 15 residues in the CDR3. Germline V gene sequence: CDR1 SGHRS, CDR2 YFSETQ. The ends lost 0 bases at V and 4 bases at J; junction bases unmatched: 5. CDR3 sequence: CASSLGQGMGETQYF. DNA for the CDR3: TGCGCCAGCAGCTTGGGACAGGGGATGGGAGAGACCCAGTACTTC.

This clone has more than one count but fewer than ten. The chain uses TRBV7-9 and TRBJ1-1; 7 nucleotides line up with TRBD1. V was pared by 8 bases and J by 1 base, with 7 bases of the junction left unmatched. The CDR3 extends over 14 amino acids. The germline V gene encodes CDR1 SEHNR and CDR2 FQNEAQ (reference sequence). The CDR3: CASHPGDRNTEAFF. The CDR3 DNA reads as TGTGCCAGCCATCCAGGGGACAGGAACACTGAAGCTTTCTTT.

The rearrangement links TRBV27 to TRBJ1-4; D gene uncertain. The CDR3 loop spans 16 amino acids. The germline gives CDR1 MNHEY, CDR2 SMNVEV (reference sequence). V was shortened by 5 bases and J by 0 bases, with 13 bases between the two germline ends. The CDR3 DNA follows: TGTGCCAGCAGTCGAGGGCCCTTTGCAACTAATGAAAAACTGTTTTTT. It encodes CASSRGPFATNEKLFF.

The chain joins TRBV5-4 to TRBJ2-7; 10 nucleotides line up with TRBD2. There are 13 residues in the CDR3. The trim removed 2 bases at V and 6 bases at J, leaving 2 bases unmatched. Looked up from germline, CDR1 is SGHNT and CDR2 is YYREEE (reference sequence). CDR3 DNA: TGTGCCAGCAGCTTAGCGGGAGGGGTCGAGCAGTACTTC. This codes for CASSLAGGVEQYF.

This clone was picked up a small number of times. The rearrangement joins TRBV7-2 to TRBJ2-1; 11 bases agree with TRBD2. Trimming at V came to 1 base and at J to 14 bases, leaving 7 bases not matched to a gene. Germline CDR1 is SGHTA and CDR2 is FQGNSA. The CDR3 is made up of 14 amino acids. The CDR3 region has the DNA TGTGCCAGCAGCTTAGTGGGCTTAGCGGGGGGGGAGTTCTTC. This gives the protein CASSLVGLAGGEFF. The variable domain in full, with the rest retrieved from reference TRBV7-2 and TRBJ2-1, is GAGVSQSPSNKVTEKGKDVELRCDPISGHTALYWYRQSLGQGLEFLIYFQGNSAPDKSGLPSDRFSAERTGGSVSTLTIQRTQQEDSAVYLCASSLVGLAGGEFFGPGTRLTVL.

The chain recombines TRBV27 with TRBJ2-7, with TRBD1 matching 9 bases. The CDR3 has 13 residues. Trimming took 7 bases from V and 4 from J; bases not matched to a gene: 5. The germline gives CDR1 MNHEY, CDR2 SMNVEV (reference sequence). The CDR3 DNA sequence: TGTGCCAGCACGGGGACAGGGAGGTACGAGCAGTACTTC. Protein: CASTGTGRYEQYF.

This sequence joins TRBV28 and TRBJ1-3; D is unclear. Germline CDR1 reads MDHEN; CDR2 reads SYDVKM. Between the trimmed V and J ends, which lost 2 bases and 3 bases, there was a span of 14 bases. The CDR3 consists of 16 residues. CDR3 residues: CASSLPDGRVGNTIYF. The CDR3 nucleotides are TGTGCCAGCAGTTTACCGGACGGGAGGGTTGGAAACACCATATATTTT.

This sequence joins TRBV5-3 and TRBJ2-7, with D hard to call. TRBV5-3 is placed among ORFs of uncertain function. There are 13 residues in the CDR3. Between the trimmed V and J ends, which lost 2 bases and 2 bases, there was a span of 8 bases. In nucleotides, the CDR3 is TGTGCCAGAAGCTTCCACCCAGCCTACGAGCAGTACTTC. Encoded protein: CARSFHPAYEQYF.

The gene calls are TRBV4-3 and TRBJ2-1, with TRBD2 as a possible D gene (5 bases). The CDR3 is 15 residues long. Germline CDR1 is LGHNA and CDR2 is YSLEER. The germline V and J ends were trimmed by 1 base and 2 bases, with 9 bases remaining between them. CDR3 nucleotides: TGCGCCAGCAGCCAAGGAAGCGGAACCTACAATGAGCAGTTCTTC. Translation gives CASSQGSGTYNEQFF.

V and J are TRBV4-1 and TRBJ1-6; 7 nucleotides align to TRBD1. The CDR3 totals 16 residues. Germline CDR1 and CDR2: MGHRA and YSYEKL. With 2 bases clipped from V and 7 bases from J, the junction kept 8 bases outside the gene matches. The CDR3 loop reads CASSQPTGIRNSPLHF. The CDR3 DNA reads TGCGCCAGCAGCCAACCGACAGGGATAAGGAATTCACCCCTCCACTTT.

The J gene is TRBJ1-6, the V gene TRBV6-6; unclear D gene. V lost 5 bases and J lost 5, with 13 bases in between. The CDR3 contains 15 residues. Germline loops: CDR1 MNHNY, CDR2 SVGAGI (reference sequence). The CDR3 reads CASSGRVQNNSPLHF. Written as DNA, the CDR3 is TGTGCCAGCAGTGGGAGGGTTCAGAATAATTCACCCCTCCACTTT.

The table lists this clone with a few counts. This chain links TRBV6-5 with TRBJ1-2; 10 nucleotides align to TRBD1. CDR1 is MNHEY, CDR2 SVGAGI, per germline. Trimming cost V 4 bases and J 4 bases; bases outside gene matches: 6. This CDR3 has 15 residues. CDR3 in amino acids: CASSSGQGGTYGYTF. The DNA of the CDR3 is TGTGCCAGCAGTTCCGGACAGGGGGGGACCTATGGCTACACCTTC.

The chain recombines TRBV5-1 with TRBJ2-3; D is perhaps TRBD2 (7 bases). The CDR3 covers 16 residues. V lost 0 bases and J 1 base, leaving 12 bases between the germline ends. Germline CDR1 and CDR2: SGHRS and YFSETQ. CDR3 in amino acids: CASSLVAGAGTDTQYF. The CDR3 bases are TGCGCCAGCAGCTTGGTGGCGGGGGCCGGCACAGATACGCAGTATTTT.

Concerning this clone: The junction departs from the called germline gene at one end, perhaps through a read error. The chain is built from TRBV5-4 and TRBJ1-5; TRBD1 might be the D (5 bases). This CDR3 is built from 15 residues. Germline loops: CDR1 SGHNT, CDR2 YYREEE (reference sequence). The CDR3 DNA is TGTGTCAGCAGCTTGGATCCAGGGTCCAATCAGCCCCAGCATTTT. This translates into CVSSLDPGSNQPQHF.

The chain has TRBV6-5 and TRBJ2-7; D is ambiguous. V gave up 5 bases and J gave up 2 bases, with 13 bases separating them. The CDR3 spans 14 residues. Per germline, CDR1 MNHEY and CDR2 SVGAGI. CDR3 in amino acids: CASSTVPKPYEQYF. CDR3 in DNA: TGTGCCAGCAGTACGGTTCCGAAGCCCTACGAGCAGTACTTC.

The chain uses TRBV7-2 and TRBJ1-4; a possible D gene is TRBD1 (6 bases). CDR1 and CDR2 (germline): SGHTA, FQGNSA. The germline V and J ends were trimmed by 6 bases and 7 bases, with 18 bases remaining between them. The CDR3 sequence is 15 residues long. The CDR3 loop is CASSGRKGVGEKLFF. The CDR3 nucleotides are TGTGCCAGCAGTGGCCGTAAGGGGGTGGGTGAAAAACTGTTTTTT.

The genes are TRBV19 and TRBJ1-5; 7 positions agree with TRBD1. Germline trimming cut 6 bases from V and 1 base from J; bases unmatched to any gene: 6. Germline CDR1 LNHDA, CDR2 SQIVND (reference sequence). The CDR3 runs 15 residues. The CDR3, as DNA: TGTGCCAGTAGACAGGGGACGGGGAGCAATCAGCCCCAGCATTTT. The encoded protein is CASRQGTGSNQPQHF. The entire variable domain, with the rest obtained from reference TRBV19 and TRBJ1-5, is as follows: DGGITQSPKYLFRKEGQNVTLSCEQNLNHDAMYWYRQDPGQGLRLIYYSQIVNDFQKGDIAEGYSVSREKKESFPLTVTSAQKNPTAFYLCASRQGTGSNQPQHFGDGTRLSIL.